The clone carrying this T cell receptor (beta chain) was recorded many times. What it binds is unknown. The CDR3 has 14 amino acids. The germline CDR1 and CDR2 sequences are MNHEY and SVGEGT. V was pared by 2 bases and J by 8 bases, with 5 bases of the junction left unmatched. This sample was included in a study of read filtering for tumor transcriptome and immune sequencing. From about 400 ng of RNA, a library with molecular barcoded alpha/delta and beta/gamma adaptors was made. In TCRdb, the reads were re-called with MiXCR into one record per CDR3 protein. There are 85,000 or so distinct CDR3 sequences in the sample; about 12% occur only once, and 15% lies in the top ten. General observations from the study: IR-seq captured clonotypes deeper and more reliably than RNA-seq.

The TCR was taken from a donor older than 35 with multiple myeloma. Input material: a population of CD138-negative cells sorted from bone marrow. The chain is built from TRBV6-2 or TRBV6-3 and TRBJ2-1; 8 bases are a match to TRBD2. DNA of the CDR3: TGTGCCAGCAGTTACGGGACTAGTCGGTATGAGCAGTTCTTC. Amino acid sequence: CASSYGTSRYEQFF.